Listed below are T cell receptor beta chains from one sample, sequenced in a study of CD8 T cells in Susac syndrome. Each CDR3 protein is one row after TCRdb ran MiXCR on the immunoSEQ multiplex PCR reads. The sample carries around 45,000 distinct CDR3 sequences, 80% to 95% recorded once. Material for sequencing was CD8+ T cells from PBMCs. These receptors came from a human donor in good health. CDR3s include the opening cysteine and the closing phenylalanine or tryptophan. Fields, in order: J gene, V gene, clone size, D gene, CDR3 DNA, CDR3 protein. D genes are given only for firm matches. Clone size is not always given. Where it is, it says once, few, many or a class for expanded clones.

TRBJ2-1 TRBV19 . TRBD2 TGTGCCAGTAGTATCTGGGGACTAGCGGGAGTATCTCCAACCTACAATGAGCAGTTCTTC CASSIWGLAGVSPTYNEQFF
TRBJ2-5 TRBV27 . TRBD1 TGTGCCAGCAGTTCCCGGACAGGGGCACAAGAGACCCAGTACTTC CASSSRTGAQETQYF
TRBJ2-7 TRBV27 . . TGTGCCAGCAGTTTCTTGGGAAGCTCCTACGAGCAGTACTTC CASSFLGSSYEQYF
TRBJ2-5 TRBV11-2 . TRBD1 TGTGCCAGCTCCGGAGGGGGACAGGGAAGAGGAGAGACCCAGTACTTC CASSGGGQGRGETQYF
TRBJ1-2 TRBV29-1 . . TGCAGCGTAGCCAATCGGGGGGGGTATGGCTACACCTTC CSVANRGGYGYTF
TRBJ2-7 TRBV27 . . TGTGCCAGCAGTTTATCGAAGTCCCTGGACGGATACGAGCAGTACTTC CASSLSKSLDGYEQYF
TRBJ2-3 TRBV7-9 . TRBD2 TGTGCCAGCAGCTCCCCCTCTAGCGGGAAGGGCTGGGCAGATACGCAGTATTTT CASSSPSSGKGWADTQYF
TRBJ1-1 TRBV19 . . TGTGCCAGTAGTACCTTCTATGAAGCTTTCTTT CASSTFYEAFF
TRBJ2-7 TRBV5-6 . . TGTGCCAGCAGCTTGGAATCAGCGGTGGGCTACGAGCAGTACTTC CASSLESAVGYEQYF
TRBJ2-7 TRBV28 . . TGTGCCGGAAGTGGGGACTCGAGCTCCTACGAGCAGTACTTC CAGSGDSSSYEQYF
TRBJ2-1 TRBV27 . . TGTGCCAGCACCACCTCATGGGGGGCCCAAGATGAGCAGTTCTTC CASTTSWGAQDEQFF
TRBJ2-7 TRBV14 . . TGTGCCAGCAGCGCAGTTTACTACGAGCAGTACTTC CASSAVYYEQYF
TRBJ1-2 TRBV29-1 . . TGCAGCGTTGAAGGGGGCAGTACGATCTATGGCTACACCTTC CSVEGGSTIYGYTF
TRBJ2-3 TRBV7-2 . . TGTGCCAGCAGATATTTGCTGGACAGCCTCCTCACAGATACGCAGTATTTT CASRYLLDSLLTDTQYF
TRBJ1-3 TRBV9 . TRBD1 TGTGCCAGCAGCGTGGAGGGGGCAGCTGGAAACACCATATATTTT CASSVEGAAGNTIYF
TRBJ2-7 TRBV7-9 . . TGTGCCAGCAGCGCATGGACAGAGTACGAGCAGTACTTC CASSAWTEYEQYF
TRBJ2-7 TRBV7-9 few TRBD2 TGTGCCAGCAGCCAGAAATTCAGGACTAGCGGCTCCTACGAGCAGTACTTC CASSQKFRTSGSYEQYF
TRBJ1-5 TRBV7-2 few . TGTGCCAGCAGCCCCTATAGCAATCAGCCCCAGCATTTT CASSPYSNQPQHF
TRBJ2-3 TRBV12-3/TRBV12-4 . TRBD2 TGTGCCAGCAGTGGTAGCGGGAGCGATACGCAGTATTTT CASSGSGSDTQYF
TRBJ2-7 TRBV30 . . TGTGCCTGGAGCCCGGGGGCCTACGAGCAGTACTTC CAWSPGAYEQYF
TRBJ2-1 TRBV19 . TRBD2 TGTGCCAGTAAGGAGAGCGCCGGGACTAGCGACAGCTCCTACAATGAGCAGTTCTTC CASKESAGTSDSSYNEQFF
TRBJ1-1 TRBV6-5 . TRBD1 TGTGCCAGCAGTTACTCGGGCAGGGGGGAAGAAGCTTTCTTT CASSYSGRGEEAFF
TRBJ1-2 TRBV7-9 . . TGTGCCAGCAGCTTAGACCCGATACACGGCTACACCTTC CASSLDPIHGYTF
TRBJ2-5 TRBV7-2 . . TGTGCCAGCAGCTCCTACCATTCAGGGACGGAGACCCAGTACTTC CASSSYHSGTETQYF
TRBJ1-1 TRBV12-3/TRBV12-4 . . TGTGCCAGCAGTTTATGGAAGGATGAAGCTTTCTTT CASSLWKDEAFF
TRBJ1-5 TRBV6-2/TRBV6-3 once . TGTGCCAGCAGTACCCCCTACAGATTTCGGTCCGGTCAGCCCCAGCATTTT CASSTPYRFRSGQPQHF
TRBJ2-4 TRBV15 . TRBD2 TGTGCCACCAGCAGAGATCGAGGGACTAGCGGGGGGGGTGGCATTCAGTACTTC CATSRDRGTSGGGGIQYF